This entry lists 27 T cell receptor beta chains sequenced from one sample in a study of blood T cell dynamics during melanoma immunotherapy. Assay: immunoSEQ multiplex PCR; the TCRdb copy retains only in-frame clones and omits some. The sample lists over 10,000 clones; 90% to 95% were seen once. Sample time point: pre-treatment baseline. The sample in question was effector memory CD8+ T cells from blood, obtained from a patient treated with checkpoint blockade. The source of these receptors is a human donor with melanoma.

The V gene is TRBV19, the J gene TRBJ1-1; 8 nucleotides line up with TRBD1. The germline V gene encodes CDR1 LNHDA and CDR2 SQIVND (reference sequence). The CDR3 has 14 residues. With V trimmed by 2 bases and J by 5 bases, 4 bases remained unmatched. The CDR3 sequence is CASSIQGAGTEAFF. The CDR3 nucleotides read TGTGCCAGTAGTATACAGGGGGCCGGAACTGAAGCTTTCTTT.

The rearrangement uses TRBV19 and TRBJ2-1; no clear D. In germline, CDR1 is LNHDA, CDR2 SQIVND (reference sequence). The CDR3 consists of 13 residues. The V gene lost 8 bases and the J gene lost 4 bases, with 12 bases spanning the gap. The CDR3 protein is CASATRIYNEQFF. The CDR3 coding sequence is TGTGCCAGTGCGACCAGAATATACAATGAGCAGTTCTTC. Together with reference TRBV19 and TRBJ2-1, the CDR3 gives the full variable domain: DGGITQSPKYLFRKEGQNVTLSCEQNLNHDAMYWYRQDPGQGLRLIYYSQIVNDFQKGDIAEGYSVSREKKESFPLTVTSAQKNPTAFYLCASATRIYNEQFFGPGTRLTVL.

This chain joins TRBV4-1 and TRBJ2-1; maybe TRBD2 (7 bases). CDR1 MGHRA and CDR2 YSYEKL come from the germline V gene. The V end lost 3 bases, the J end lost 15 bases, and 24 bases lay between the germline ends. The length of the CDR3 is 15 residues. CDR3 amino acids: CASSQGRGGGYPWFF. The CDR3, as DNA: TGCGCCAGCAGCCAGGGGCGGGGAGGGGGTTACCCTTGGTTCTTC.

The genes are TRBV7-2 and TRBJ2-1, with 8 bases lining up with TRBD2. The CDR3 has 15 residues. Losses at the gene ends were 5 bases for V and 2 bases for J; bases not matched to a gene: 5. The germline V gene has CDR1 SGHTA and CDR2 FQGNSA. Written as DNA, the CDR3 is TGTGCCAGCAGCCGGAGCGGGAGCCCCTACAATGAGCAGTTCTTC. It yields the protein CASSRSGSPYNEQFF.

The chain joins TRBV7-9 to TRBJ2-2; D is unresolved. The ends were cut back, 6 bases at V and 3 bases at J, with 11 bases in the middle. The CDR3 has 14 residues. Germline V gene data show CDR1 as SEHNR and CDR2 as FQNEAQ (reference sequence). As DNA, the CDR3 is TGTGCCAGCAGTTCTACAGAGCACACCGGGGAGCTGTTTTTT. This sequence encodes CASSSTEHTGELFF.

The genes are TRBV11-2 and TRBJ2-1; D call uncertain. The CDR3 runs 15 residues. CDR1 and CDR2 from the germline V gene are SGHAT and FQNNGV. V gave up 4 bases and J gave up 6 bases, with 16 bases separating them. CDR3 sequence: CASSSWIGQSNEQFF. DNA for the CDR3: TGTGCCAGCAGCTCCTGGATCGGTCAATCCAATGAGCAGTTCTTC.

This clone was counted between two and nine times. The J gene is TRBJ2-7, the V gene TRBV9, with 7 bases matching TRBD2. After removal of 5 bases from V and 3 bases from J, the junction contained 8 bases not matched to a gene. Germline CDR1 SGDLS, CDR2 YYNGEE. This CDR3 comprises 14 residues. The CDR3 is CASSTSGNDYEQYF. The CDR3 nucleotides read TGTGCCAGCAGTACAAGCGGGAACGACTACGAGCAGTACTTC. The whole variable domain, remainder taken from reference TRBV9 and TRBJ2-7, is DSGVTQTPKHLITATGQRVTLRCSPRSGDLSVYWYQQSLDQGLQFLIQYYNGEERAKGNILERFSAQQFPDLHSELNLSSLELGDSALYFCASSTSGNDYEQYFGPGTRLTVT.

CDR3 nucleotides: TGCGCCAGCACCATCCGGGACAGGGTAAATGAGCAGTTCTTC. Its translation: CASTIRDRVNEQFF. The chain joins TRBV10-2 to TRBJ2-1; 9 bases fit TRBD1. Per germline, CDR1 WSHSY and CDR2 SAAADI. The CDR3 is made up of 14 amino acids. V trimming: 7 bases; J trimming: 7 bases; junction bases outside the gene matches: 8.

The chain has TRBV28 and TRBJ1-5; D is unclear. The germline V and J ends were trimmed by 6 bases and 0 bases, with 12 bases remaining between them. CDR1 and CDR2 from the germline V gene are MDHEN and SYDVKM. CDR3 length: 15 residues. The CDR3 reads CASSPDGVSNQPQHF. The CDR3, as DNA: TGTGCCAGCAGCCCGGACGGGGTTAGCAATCAGCCCCAGCATTTT.

The chain links TRBV19 to TRBJ2-3; no definite D call. CDR3 size: 12 residues. Germline V lookup: CDR1 LNHDA, CDR2 SQIVND (reference sequence). V was cut by 5 bases and J by 5 bases, with 8 bases left in between. The CDR3 here is CASSASGDTQYF. The DNA of the CDR3 is TGTGCCAGTAGTGCATCGGGAGATACGCAGTATTTT.

This clone has just one count. The gene calls are TRBV19 and TRBJ2-1, with 8 positions matching TRBD1. This CDR3 comprises 13 residues. Unmatched junction bases numbered 6, after V lost 6 bases and J lost 8 bases. Germline V gives CDR1 LNHDA, CDR2 SQIVND (reference sequence). DNA for the CDR3: TGTGCCAGTAGGACAGGGGTATTTGATGAGCAGTTCTTC. This encodes CASRTGVFDEQFF.

The rearrangement links TRBV6-1 to TRBJ2-1, with TRBD1 matching 7 bases. The length of the CDR3 is 14 residues. CDR1 MNHNS and CDR2 SASEGT come from the germline V gene. V dropped 6 bases and J dropped 3; count of bases not matched to a gene: 5. The CDR3 reads CASSRDRYYNEQFF. DNA for the CDR3: TGTGCCAGCAGCCGGGACAGATACTACAATGAGCAGTTCTTC.

The gene calls are TRBV5-6 and TRBJ2-1, with a tentative D call TRBD2 (7 bases). Trimming left V 4 bases short and J 6 bases short, with 17 bases between. The CDR3 loop spans 15 amino acids. The germline gives CDR1 SGHDT, CDR2 YYEEEE. The CDR3 spells CASSPTPGGGNEQFF. CDR3 nucleotide sequence: TGTGCCAGCAGCCCGACCCCGGGGGGCGGCAATGAGCAGTTCTTC.

This clone was counted a single time. The chain carries TRBV7-6 and TRBJ2-3, with 7 nucleotides matching TRBD2. This CDR3 comprises 15 residues. Trimming removed 1 base from V and 4 bases from J; junction bases left unmatched: 5. Germline values: CDR1 SGHVS, CDR2 FNYEAQ. The CDR3 DNA reads as TGTGCCAGCAGCTTAGTGGGCGGGAGTGCAGATACGCAGTATTTT. This translates into CASSLVGGSADTQYF.

The genes are TRBV19 and TRBJ2-7; 7 nucleotides align to TRBD2. There are 15 residues in the CDR3. CDR1 and CDR2 from the germline V gene are LNHDA and SQIVND (reference sequence). The V segment lost 5 bases and the J segment 3 bases; nucleotides outside the gene matches: 10. The CDR3 reads CASSFLPGLIYEQYF. The DNA of the CDR3 is TGTGCCAGTAGTTTCCTTCCGGGACTAATCTACGAGCAGTACTTC.

The V and J genes are TRBV18 and TRBJ1-5; 11 nucleotides align to TRBD1. The length of the CDR3 is 19 residues. CDR1 is KGHSH and CDR2 is LQKENI in the germline V gene. Trimming took 6 bases from V and 1 from J; bases not matched to a gene: 14. CDR3 loop: CASSLSPGQGGDSNQPQHF. DNA for the CDR3: TGTGCCAGCTCGCTTTCTCCGGGACAGGGGGGGGACAGCAATCAGCCCCAGCATTTT.

The genes are TRBV5-4 and TRBJ1-3; 7 nucleotides agree with TRBD1. CDR3 length: 16 amino acids. V shed 4 bases and J 4 bases; nucleotides not matched to a gene: 11. CDR1 and CDR2 from the germline V gene are SGHNT and YYREEE (reference sequence). DNA for the CDR3: TGTGCCAGCAGCACCGACGACAGGGCGAGGGGAAACACCATATATTTT. Translating gives CASSTDDRARGNTIYF.

The rearrangement joins TRBV19 to TRBJ2-7; D ambiguous. CDR3 size: 15 residues. Trimming stripped 4 bases from V and 2 bases from J, with 15 bases between. Per germline, CDR1 LNHDA and CDR2 SQIVND (reference sequence). The CDR3 nucleotides are TGTGCCAGTAGTAATTGGACCGGAGCCCCCTACGAGCAGTACTTC. Its translation: CASSNWTGAPYEQYF.

The chain is built from TRBV13 and TRBJ2-1; 11 bases are shared with TRBD2. J gave up 0 bases and V 5 bases, and 6 bases lay outside the gene matches. The V gene's germline CDR1 is PRHDT and CDR2 FYEKMQ (reference sequence). The CDR3 sequence is 17 residues long. The chain's CDR3 is CASSTDSGRASYNEQFF. CDR3 bases: TGTGCCAGCAGCACCGATAGCGGGAGGGCCTCCTACAATGAGCAGTTCTTC.

The chain combines TRBV6-5 with TRBJ2-5; D might be TRBD2 (6 bases). Looked up from germline, CDR1 is MNHEY and CDR2 is SVGAGI. The V end was cut by 0 bases, the J end by 1 base, with 12 bases between. The CDR3 extends over 16 amino acids. The CDR3 spells CASSYSRGSFQETQYF. The CDR3 nucleotides read TGTGCCAGCAGTTACTCTCGGGGGAGCTTCCAAGAGACCCAGTACTTC.

The V and J genes are TRBV6-5 and TRBJ1-2; D gene uncertain. V was clipped by 6 bases and J by 3 bases, with 14 bases between them. The CDR3 extends over 14 amino acids. CDR1 is MNHEY, CDR2 SVGAGI, per germline. Here the CDR3 DNA reads TGTGCCAGCAGCTCGGGTCTAACGGACTATGGCTACACCTTC. Translated, it gives CASSSGLTDYGYTF.

V is TRBV28 and J is TRBJ2-4; the D gene could be TRBD1 or TRBD2 (6 bases each). V was trimmed by 6 bases and J by 0 bases, leaving 21 bases between them. CDR3 length equals 18 residues. Germline V gene sequence: CDR1 MDHEN, CDR2 SYDVKM. The CDR3 loop reads CASSSRVLEGVAKNIQYF. CDR3 DNA sequence: TGTGCCAGCAGCTCTAGGGTGTTGGAGGGGGTAGCCAAAAACATTCAGTACTTC.

The J gene is TRBJ2-3, the V gene TRBV10-3; D unresolved. The germline gives CDR1 ENHRY, CDR2 SYGVKD. V was cut by 0 bases and J by 0 bases, with 7 bases left in between. The CDR3 is 15 residues long. CDR3 sequence (DNA): TGTGCCATCAGTGAGTCAGTAGACAGCACAGATACGCAGTATTTT. This encodes CAISESVDSTDTQYF.

This clone was picked up one time. The CDR3 reads CASSSLSGGTDTQYF. CDR3 DNA: TGTGCCAGCAGTAGTTTGTCGGGTGGGACAGATACGCAGTATTTT. The rearrangement joins TRBV6-5 to TRBJ2-3; D is unresolved. The CDR3 runs to 15 residues. CDR1 and CDR2 from the germline V gene are MNHEY and SVGAGI. Trimming took off 5 bases at V and 3 bases at J, with 15 bases between the two ends.

The chain combines TRBV10-1 with TRBJ1-1; D unresolved. CDR1 is WNHNN, CDR2 SYGVQD, per germline (reference sequence). V lost 6 bases and J 3 bases, leaving 17 bases between the germline ends. The CDR3 covers 15 residues. CDR3 bases: TGCGCCAGCAGCCCCGAAGGGCGGGGAGACACTGAAGCTTTCTTT. Translated, it gives CASSPEGRGDTEAFF.

The genes are TRBV5-1 and TRBJ2-7; 10 positions match TRBD1. CDR1 and CDR2 from the germline V gene are SGHRS and YFSETQ. V shed 2 bases and J 7 bases; nucleotides not matched to a gene: 6. The length of the CDR3 is 14 residues. The CDR3 region has the DNA TGCGCCAGCAGCTTCCCGGGGACAGGGGATGAGCAGTACTTC. It encodes CASSFPGTGDEQYF.

The rearrangement joins TRBV27 to TRBJ1-1; the match to TRBD1 covers 7 bases. Germline CDR1 MNHEY, CDR2 SMNVEV (reference sequence). The V and J ends lost 3 bases and 2 bases, in that order; junction bases with no gene match: 3. This CDR3 is 14 amino acids long. The chain's CDR3 is CASSFIGGNTEAFF. The CDR3 DNA sequence: TGTGCCAGCAGTTTCATAGGGGGCAACACTGAAGCTTTCTTT.